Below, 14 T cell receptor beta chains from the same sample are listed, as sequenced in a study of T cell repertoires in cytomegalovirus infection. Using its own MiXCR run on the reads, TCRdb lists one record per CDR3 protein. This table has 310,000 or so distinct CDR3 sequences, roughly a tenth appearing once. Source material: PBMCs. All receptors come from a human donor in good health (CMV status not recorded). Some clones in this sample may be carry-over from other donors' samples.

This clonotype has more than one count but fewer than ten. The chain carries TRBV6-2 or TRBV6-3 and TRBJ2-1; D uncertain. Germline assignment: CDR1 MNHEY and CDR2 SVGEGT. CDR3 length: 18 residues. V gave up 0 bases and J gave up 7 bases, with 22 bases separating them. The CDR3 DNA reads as TGTGCCAGCAGTTACTCGAGCAGTTCCCCTGAGTTTAGAAATGAGCAGTTCTTC. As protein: CASSYSSSSPEFRNEQFF.

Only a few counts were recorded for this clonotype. The CDR3 nucleotides are TGTGCCACCAGCCCGGAAAGGGGGGCCTCCTTCATCTATGGCTACACCTTC. This sequence encodes CATSPERGASFIYGYTF. The chain combines TRBV15 with TRBJ1-2; a possible D gene is TRBD1 (6 bases). The CDR3 contains 17 residues. Trimming pared 5 bases from V and 4 bases from J, leaving 23 bases between. Looked up from germline, CDR1 is LNHNV and CDR2 is YYDKDF (reference sequence). Drawing the rest from reference TRBV15 and TRBJ1-2, the complete variable domain is DAMVIQNPRYQVTQFGKPVTLSCSQTLNHNVMYWYQQKSSQAPKLLFHYYDKDFNNEADTPDNFQSRRPNTSFCFLDIRSPGLGDTAMYLCATSPERGASFIYGYTFGSGTRLTVV.

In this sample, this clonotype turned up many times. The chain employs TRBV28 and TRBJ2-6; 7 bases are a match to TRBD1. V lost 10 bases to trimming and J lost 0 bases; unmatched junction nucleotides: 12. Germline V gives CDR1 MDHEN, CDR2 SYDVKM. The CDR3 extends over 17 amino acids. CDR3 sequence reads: CATSRWTGVSGANVLTF. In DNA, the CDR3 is TGTGCCACCAGCCGTTGGACAGGCGTCTCTGGGGCCAACGTCCTGACTTTC.

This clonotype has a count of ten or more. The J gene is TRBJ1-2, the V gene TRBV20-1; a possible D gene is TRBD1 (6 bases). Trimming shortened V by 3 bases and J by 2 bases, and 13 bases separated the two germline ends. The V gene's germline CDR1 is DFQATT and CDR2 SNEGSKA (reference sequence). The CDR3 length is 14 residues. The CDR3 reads CSARGQGLNYGYTF. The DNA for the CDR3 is TGCAGTGCTAGGGGTCAGGGGCTGAACTATGGCTACACCTTC.

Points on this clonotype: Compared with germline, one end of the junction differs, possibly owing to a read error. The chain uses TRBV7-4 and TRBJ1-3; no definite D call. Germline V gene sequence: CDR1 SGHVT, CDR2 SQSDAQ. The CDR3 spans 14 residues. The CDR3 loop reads CASSTINSGNTMYF. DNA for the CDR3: TGTGCCAGCAGCACCATTAACTCTGGAAACACCATGTATTTT.

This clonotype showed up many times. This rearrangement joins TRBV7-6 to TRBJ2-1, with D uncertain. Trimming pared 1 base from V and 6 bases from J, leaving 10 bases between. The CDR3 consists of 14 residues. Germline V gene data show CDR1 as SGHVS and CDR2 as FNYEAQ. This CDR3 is CASSLVLGRNEQFF. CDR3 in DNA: TGTGCCAGCAGCTTAGTTCTAGGTCGCAATGAGCAGTTCTTC.

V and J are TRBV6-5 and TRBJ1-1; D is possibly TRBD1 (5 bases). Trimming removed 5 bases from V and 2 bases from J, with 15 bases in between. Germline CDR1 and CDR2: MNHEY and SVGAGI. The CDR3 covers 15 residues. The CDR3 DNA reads TGTGCCAGCAGTCCACCTGCAGACAGAAACACTGAAGCTTTCTTT. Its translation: CASSPPADRNTEAFF.

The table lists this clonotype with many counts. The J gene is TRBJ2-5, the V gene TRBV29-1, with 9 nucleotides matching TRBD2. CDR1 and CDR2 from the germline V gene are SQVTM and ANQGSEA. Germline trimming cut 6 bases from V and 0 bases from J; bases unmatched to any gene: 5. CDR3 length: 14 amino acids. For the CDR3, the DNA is TGCAGCGTGGTCCCTAGCGGGAACCAAGAGACCCAGTACTTC. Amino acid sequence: CSVVPSGNQETQYF.

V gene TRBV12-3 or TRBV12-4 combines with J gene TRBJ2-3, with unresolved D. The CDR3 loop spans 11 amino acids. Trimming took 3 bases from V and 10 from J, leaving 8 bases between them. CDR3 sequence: CASSFSPAQYF. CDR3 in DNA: TGTGCCAGCAGTTTCTCCCCCGCGCAGTATTTT.

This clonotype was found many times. CDR3 sequence: CASSLGGTRLLNEQFF. In nucleotides, the CDR3 is TGTGCCAGCAGCTTGGGGGGGACGAGGCTACTCAATGAGCAGTTCTTC. The gene calls are TRBV5-6 and TRBJ2-1; D could derive from TRBD1 or TRBD2 (5 bases each). Germline V gene lookup returns CDR1 SGHDT and CDR2 YYEEEE. The CDR3 has 16 residues. Trimming cost V 0 bases and J 6 bases, with 16 bases left between them.

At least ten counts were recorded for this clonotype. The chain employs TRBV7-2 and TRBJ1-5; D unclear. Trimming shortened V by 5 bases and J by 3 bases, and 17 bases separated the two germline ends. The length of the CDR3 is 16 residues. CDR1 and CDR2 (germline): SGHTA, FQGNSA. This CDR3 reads CASSHTHGRNNQPQHF. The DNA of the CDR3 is TGTGCCAGCAGCCACACCCACGGACGGAACAATCAGCCCCAGCATTTT.

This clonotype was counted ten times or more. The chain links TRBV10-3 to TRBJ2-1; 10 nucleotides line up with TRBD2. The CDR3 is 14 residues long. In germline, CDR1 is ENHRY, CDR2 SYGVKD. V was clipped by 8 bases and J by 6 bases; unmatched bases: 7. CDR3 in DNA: TGTGCCATCGAAGCTAGCGGGGGCCCCAATGAGCAGTTCTTC. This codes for CAIEASGGPNEQFF.

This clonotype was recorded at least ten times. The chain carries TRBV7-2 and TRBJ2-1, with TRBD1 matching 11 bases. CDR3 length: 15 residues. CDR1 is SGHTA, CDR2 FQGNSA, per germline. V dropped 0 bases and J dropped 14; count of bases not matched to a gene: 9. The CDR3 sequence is CASSLAYGGQGGEFF. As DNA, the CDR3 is TGTGCCAGCAGCTTAGCCTATGGGGGACAGGGGGGGGAGTTCTTC.

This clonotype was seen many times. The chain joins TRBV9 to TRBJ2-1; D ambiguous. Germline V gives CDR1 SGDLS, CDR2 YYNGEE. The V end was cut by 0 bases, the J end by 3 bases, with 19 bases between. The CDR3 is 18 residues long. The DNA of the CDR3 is TGTGCCAGCAGCGTAGCTCCACAGAGTATTAAGGGCTACAATGAGCAGTTCTTC. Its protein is CASSVAPQSIKGYNEQFF. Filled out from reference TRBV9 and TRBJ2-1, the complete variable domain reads DSGVTQTPKHLITATGQRVTLRCSPRSGDLSVYWYQQSLDQGLQFLIQYYNGEERAKGNILERFSAQQFPDLHSELNLSSLELGDSALYFCASSVAPQSIKGYNEQFFGPGTRLTVL.